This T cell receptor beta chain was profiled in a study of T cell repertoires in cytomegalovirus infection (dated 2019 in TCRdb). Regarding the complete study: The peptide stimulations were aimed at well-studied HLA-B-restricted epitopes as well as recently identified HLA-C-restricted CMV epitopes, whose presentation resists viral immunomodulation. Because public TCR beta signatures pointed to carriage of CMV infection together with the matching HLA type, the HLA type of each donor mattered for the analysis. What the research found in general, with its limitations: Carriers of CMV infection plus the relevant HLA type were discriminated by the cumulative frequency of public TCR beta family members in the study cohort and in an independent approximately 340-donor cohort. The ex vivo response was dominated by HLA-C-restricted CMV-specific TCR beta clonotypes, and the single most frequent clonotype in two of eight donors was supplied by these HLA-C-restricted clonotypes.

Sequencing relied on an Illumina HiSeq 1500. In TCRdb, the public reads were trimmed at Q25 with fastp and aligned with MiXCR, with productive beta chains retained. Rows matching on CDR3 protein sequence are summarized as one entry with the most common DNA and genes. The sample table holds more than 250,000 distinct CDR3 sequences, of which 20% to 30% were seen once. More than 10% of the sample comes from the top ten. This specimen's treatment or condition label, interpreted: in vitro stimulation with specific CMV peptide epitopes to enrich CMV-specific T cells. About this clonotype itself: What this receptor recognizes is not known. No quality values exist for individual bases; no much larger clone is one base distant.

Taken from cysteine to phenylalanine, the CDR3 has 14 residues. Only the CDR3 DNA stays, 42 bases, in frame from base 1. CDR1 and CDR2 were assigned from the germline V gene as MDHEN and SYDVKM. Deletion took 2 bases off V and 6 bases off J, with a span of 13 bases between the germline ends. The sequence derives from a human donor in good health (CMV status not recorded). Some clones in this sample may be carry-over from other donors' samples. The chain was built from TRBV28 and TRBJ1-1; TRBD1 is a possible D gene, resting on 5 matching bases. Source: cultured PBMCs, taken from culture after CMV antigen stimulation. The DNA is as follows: TGTGCCAGCAGTTTACGGGGCGCGAGGGCTGAAGCTTTCTTT. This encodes CASSLRGARAEAFF.